This T cell receptor beta chain emerged from a study of blood T cell repertoires in COVID-19. The wider study: There were acute and convalescent COVID-19 samples, and they came from the United States, Italy and Spain. T cells, B-cell-depleted T cells, or PBMCs provided the cDNA or gDNA that served as material.

Trimming took 6 bases from V and 1 from J, leaving 16 bases between them. The CDR3 runs to 16 residues. Germline CDR1 is SGHVS and CDR2 is FNYEAQ. As handled by the study authors: Cell counts per sample came from amplifying reference gene primers. TCRdb's table, derived via immunoSEQ multiplex PCR, lists solely in-frame clones and lacks some. Clonal size and the V and J genes are those of that table, whereas D and trimming came from the DNA. The sample consists of some 50,000 clones, 80% to 90% of them appearing once. This TCR was recovered from a man in his 60s with acute or convalescent COVID-19. Input material: peripheral blood. The chain uses TRBV7-6 and TRBJ1-3, with D possibly TRBD1 on 6 matching bases. The CDR3 protein is CASSPLPGQSGNTIYF. Written as DNA, the CDR3 is TGTGCCAGCAGTCCCCTGCCGGGACAATCTGGAAACACCATATATTTT.